Below, 15 T cell receptor beta chains from the same sample are listed, as sequenced in a study of blood T cell repertoires in COVID-19. Clones were read by immunoSEQ multiplex PCR, and TCRdb kept only the in-frame ones, dropping some. Of hundreds of thousands of clones in the sample, roughly four fifths are singletons; the top ten hold roughly 10%. The sample comprised peripheral blood. Receptor source: a woman aged 45-65 years who had recovered from COVID-19.

The CDR3 loop reads CASSYGGEGTEAFF. The CDR3 DNA follows: TGTGCCAGCAGTTACGGGGGGGAAGGTACTGAAGCTTTCTTT. The chain links TRBV6-5 to TRBJ1-1, with TRBD1 as a possible D gene (5 bases). The CDR3 sequence is 14 residues long. With 2 bases removed from V and 5 bases from J, the gap between germline ends came to 12 bases. Germline CDR1 MNHEY, CDR2 SVGAGI.

V is TRBV9 and J is TRBJ2-2, with 10 bases matching TRBD2. Germline V gives CDR1 SGDLS, CDR2 YYNGEE. V trimming: 2 bases; J trimming: 4 bases; junction bases outside the gene matches: 5. CDR3 length: 16 amino acids. The DNA for the CDR3 is TGTGCCAGCAGCGTCCTAGCGGGGGCCCCCACCGGGGAGCTGTTTTTT. This codes for CASSVLAGAPTGELFF.

The chain uses TRBV7-3 and TRBJ1-1, with D unclear. The germline CDR1 and CDR2 sequences are SGHTA and FQGTGA. The CDR3 contains 16 residues. The germline V and J ends were trimmed by 2 bases and 4 bases, with 17 bases remaining between them. The CDR3 sequence: CASSLEPGSGSTEAFF. The CDR3 nucleotides are TGTGCCAGCAGCTTAGAACCTGGCTCGGGTAGCACTGAAGCTTTCTTT.

The gene calls are TRBV6-5 and TRBJ2-5; 7 bases line up with TRBD1. This CDR3 comprises 14 residues. Trimming removed 7 bases from V and 2 bases from J; junction bases left unmatched: 7. Germline-derived CDR1 and CDR2 are MNHEY and SVGAGI. The CDR3 region is CASKLGRGQETQYF. DNA of the CDR3: TGTGCCAGCAAATTGGGCAGGGGGCAAGAGACCCAGTACTTC.

This rearrangement joins TRBV6-5 to TRBJ2-3; 8 positions match TRBD2. The CDR3 extends over 14 amino acids. Germline-derived CDR1 and CDR2 are MNHEY and SVGAGI. Trimming at V came to 6 bases and at J to 2 bases, leaving 4 bases not matched to a gene. The CDR3 loop is CASRLAELTDTQYF. As DNA, the CDR3 is TGTGCCAGCAGACTAGCGGAACTCACAGATACGCAGTATTTT.

This chain uses TRBV24-1 with TRBJ2-7, with 7 bases aligning to TRBD2. This CDR3 is built from 18 residues. V dropped 4 bases and J dropped 4; count of bases not matched to a gene: 18. Germline V gives CDR1 KGHDR, CDR2 SFDVKD. CDR3 DNA sequence: TGTGCCACCAGTGACCCTGGATTAAACCTACAAGCGGGGTACGAGCAGTACTTC. Its translation: CATSDPGLNLQAGYEQYF.

This clone has at least ten counts. The rearrangement uses TRBV13 and TRBJ1-1; TRBD1 matches at 9 bases. The germline CDR1 and CDR2 sequences are PRHDT and FYEKMQ (reference sequence). Trimming took 4 bases from V and 5 from J; bases not matched to a gene: 5. CDR3 length equals 14 residues. The CDR3 coding sequence is TGTGCCAGCAGCTGGACAGGGGTTGGGACTGAAGCTTTCTTT. It codes for CASSWTGVGTEAFF.

The chain combines TRBV6-2 or TRBV6-3 with TRBJ2-7, with 11 bases fitting TRBD2. This CDR3 spans 15 amino acids. V shed 6 bases, J shed 2 bases, and the junction held 6 bases outside the gene matches. The germline CDR1 and CDR2 sequences are MNHEY and SVGEGT. CDR3 coding DNA: TGTGCCAGCAGGTACACTAGCGGGGGCGCCTACGAGCAGTACTTC. It specifies CASRYTSGGAYEQYF.

The rearrangement links TRBV4-3 to TRBJ2-2; weak D call: TRBD2 (6 bases). This CDR3 region has 17 residues. V shed 3 bases and J shed 8 bases, with 22 bases lying between them. The germline V gene has CDR1 LGHNA and CDR2 YSLEER. CDR3 region: CASSQTGTPRPGGELFF. Written as DNA, the CDR3 is TGCGCCAGCAGCCAGACCGGGACTCCCCGGCCCGGGGGGGAGCTGTTTTTT.

This chain's CDR3 is CASSPRTGSYEQYF. In DNA, the CDR3 is TGTGCCAGCAGTCCTCGGACAGGGTCCTACGAGCAGTACTTC. V is TRBV27 and J is TRBJ2-7; TRBD1 matches 8 bases. The germline CDR1 and CDR2 sequences are MNHEY and SMNVEV (reference sequence). This CDR3 contains 14 residues. V shed 5 bases, J shed 1 base, and the junction held 4 bases outside the gene matches.

The chain has TRBV28 and TRBJ1-5, with D possibly being TRBD1 (5 bases). Trimming stripped 10 bases from V and 0 bases from J, with 13 bases between. Looked up from germline, CDR1 is MDHEN and CDR2 is SYDVKM. The CDR3 contains 14 residues. Here the CDR3 DNA reads TGTGCCACCCTCGGGGGGTATAGCAATCAGCCCCAGCATTTT. Residues: CATLGGYSNQPQHF. Full variable domain (missing parts from reference TRBV28 and TRBJ1-5): DVKVTQSSRYLVKRTGEKVFLECVQDMDHENMFWYRQDPGLGLRLIYFSYDVKMKEKGDIPEGYSVSREKKERFSLILESASTNQTSMYLCATLGGYSNQPQHFGDGTRLSIL.

The chain combines TRBV5-4 with TRBJ2-5; tentative D call: TRBD1 (5 bases). The V and J ends lost 0 bases and 2 bases respectively, with 11 bases between them. The germline V gene has CDR1 SGHNT and CDR2 YYREEE (reference sequence). The CDR3 is made up of 15 amino acids. CDR3 amino acids: CASSLANPGQETQYF. The CDR3 region has the DNA TGTGCCAGCAGCTTGGCCAATCCAGGGCAAGAGACCCAGTACTTC. The full variable domain, rest sourced from reference TRBV5-4 and TRBJ2-5, is ETGVTQSPTHLIKTRGQQVTLRCSSQSGHNTVSWYQQALGQGPQFIFQYYREEENGRGNFPPRFSGLQFPNYSSELNVNALELDDSALYLCASSLANPGQETQYFGPGTRLLVL.

The chain joins TRBV27 to TRBJ2-2; TRBD2 agrees at 10 bases. J lost 5 bases, V lost 6 bases, and 6 bases had no gene match. This CDR3 is built from 15 residues. Germline lookup yields CDR1 MNHEY and CDR2 SMNVEV (reference sequence). For the CDR3, the DNA is TGTGCCAGCAGACGCGAGACTAGCGGGACCGGGGAGCTGTTTTTT. Amino acid sequence: CASRRETSGTGELFF.

The chain uses TRBV27 and TRBJ1-5; 9 positions agree with TRBD1. Germline assignment: CDR1 MNHEY and CDR2 SMNVEV (reference sequence). Unmatched junction bases numbered 19, after V lost 3 bases and J lost 1 base. This CDR3 comprises 21 residues. The CDR3 protein is CASSFRSPHGQGRGSNQPQHF. The CDR3 nucleotides are TGTGCCAGCAGTTTTAGGTCTCCCCACGGACAGGGGAGAGGGAGCAATCAGCCCCAGCATTTT.

This clone was seen more than once but under ten times. The J gene is TRBJ1-4, the V gene TRBV9; no firm D call. Trimming removed 4 bases at V and 6 bases at J, with 19 bases between. The CDR3 covers 16 residues. Germline V gene lookup returns CDR1 SGDLS and CDR2 YYNGEE. The CDR3 DNA is TGTGCCAGCAGCATCAGCCCGACAAGGACTTATGAAAAACTGTTTTTT. Amino acids: CASSISPTRTYEKLFF.